This record covers a single T cell receptor (beta chain). A multiplex PCR was run with 60 Vbeta primers and 13 Jbeta primers. Libraries were prepared by immunoSEQ multiplex PCR; TCRdb keeps only in-frame clonotypes and omits some of them. The sample consists of about 120,000 clones, under 90% of them appearing once. The sample belongs to a study of cytomegalovirus exposure and HLA in healthy donors. Germline V gives CDR1 SGHRS, CDR2 YFSETQ. Trimming cost V 0 bases and J 6 bases, with 10 bases left between them. This CDR3 has 14 amino acids. This clonotype was sampled from a woman under 40 in good health and CMV-seronegative. The V call is TRBV5-1, the J call TRBJ2-1; maybe TRBD2 (6 bases). Source material: PBMCs. The CDR3 sequence: CASSLEQGGNEQFF. The CDR3 DNA reads TGCGCCAGCAGCTTGGAGCAGGGAGGCAATGAGCAGTTCTTC.